Shown below are 7 T cell receptor beta chains from a single sample sequenced in a study of response to subunit inactivated influenza vaccine. One entry per CDR3 protein results from TCRdb running MiXCR on the RT-PCR reads. The repertoire holds roughly 540,000 distinct CDR3 sequences, roughly 25% seen once, with 2.8% in the top ten. This sample also appeared in a second study, on T cells expressing NK-cell markers. That source reports: The TCR beta cDNA came from 5'RACE template switching with UMIs.

Specimen: CD4+ T cells sorted from PBMCs, collected approximately 13 days after vaccination. Every receptor here comes from a man in his fifties who received an inactivated influenza vaccine.

This clonotype was detected ten times or more. The CDR3 region is CSSPGTGGTDTQYF. The CDR3 coding sequence is TGCAGTTCTCCGGGTACAGGGGGAACAGATACGCAGTATTTT. This chain connects TRBV20-1 to TRBJ2-3; 8 nucleotides align to TRBD1. Germline trimming cut 8 bases from V and 3 bases from J; bases unmatched to any gene: 10. The CDR3 is 14 amino acids. Germline-derived CDR1 and CDR2 are DFQATT and SNEGSKA (reference sequence).

This clonotype has only a few counts. The chain is built from TRBV20-1 and TRBJ1-6, with D perhaps matching TRBD1 (6 bases). Germline V gives CDR1 DFQATT, CDR2 SNEGSKA (reference sequence). The CDR3 is 16 residues long. V gave up 6 bases and J gave up 7 bases, with 22 bases separating them. The CDR3 spells CSAPPRAGVPNSPLHF. The CDR3 nucleotides read TGCAGTGCCCCTCCCCGGGCAGGGGTCCCAAATTCACCCCTCCACTTT.

The chain recombines TRBV6-2 or TRBV6-3 with TRBJ2-7; the match to TRBD1 covers 10 bases. This CDR3 is built from 13 residues. Looked up from germline, CDR1 is MNHEY and CDR2 is SVGEGT. V was clipped by 9 bases and J by 5 bases; unmatched bases: 7. Here the CDR3 DNA reads TGTGCCAGTCGGGACAGGGGCTTCCACGAGCAGTACTTC. Translated, it gives CASRDRGFHEQYF.

This clonotype was detected a few times. The chain recombines TRBV15 with TRBJ2-3; D call uncertain. Trimming shortened V by 5 bases and J by 6 bases, and 12 bases separated the two germline ends. In germline, CDR1 is LNHNV, CDR2 YYDKDF (reference sequence). The CDR3 spans 13 residues. The CDR3 loop reads CATSGPSGDTQYF. CDR3 DNA: TGTGCCACCAGCGGACCGTCTGGGGATACGCAGTATTTT.

This clonotype has just a few counts. V and J are TRBV29-1 and TRBJ1-2; the D is unclear. Germline V gene lookup returns CDR1 SQVTM and CDR2 ANQGSEA. V dropped 7 bases and J dropped 5 bases, with 11 bases sitting between them. The CDR3 is made up of 11 amino acids. CDR3 coding DNA: TGCAGCGCCAGCGACCGATATGGCTACACCTTC. It translates to CSASDRYGYTF.

This clonotype appeared a few times. This chain links TRBV30 with TRBJ1-6; D ambiguous. Germline V gene sequence: CDR1 GTSNPN, CDR2 SVGIG (reference sequence). The CDR3 contains 13 residues. CDR3 sequence: CASRPGGNSPLHF. The CDR3 region has the DNA TGTGCTTCCCGCCCGGGAGGGAATTCACCCCTCCACTTT.

The chain couples TRBV6-1 to TRBJ1-1; D remains unclear. Germline V gene data show CDR1 as MNHNS and CDR2 as SASEGT. Trimming stripped 10 bases from V and 1 base from J, with 16 bases between. The CDR3 length is 14 residues. The CDR3 DNA is TGTGCCACCCAACCCAAGCTACGGAACACTGAAGCTTTCTTT. Translation gives CATQPKLRNTEAFF.